This is a list of T cell receptor beta chains from one sample in a study of beta chain features in type 1 diabetes. Sequencing was performed with immunoSEQ multiplex PCR; in TCRdb, only in-frame clones are kept and a portion is missing. Of around 160,000 clones detected, almost 65% appear once; the ten largest clones hold approximately 0.089%. Sequencing was done on a sample of naive CD4+ T cells from blood. The receptor set was obtained from a man aged 30 to 39 with type 1 diabetes. The CDR3 runs from the conserved cysteine through the conserved F or W. The D gene is left open where the match is weak. Only some rows state a clone size, as once, few, many or a class for expanded clones.

len: 15; j_gene: TRBJ1-6; d_gene: NA; v_gene: TRBV18; abundance: NA; CDR3aa: CASSQERQGHSPLHF; CDR3nt: TGTGCCAGCTCGCAAGAGCGGCAAGGGCATTCACCCCTCCACTTT
len: 14; j_gene: TRBJ2-7; d_gene: TRBD1; v_gene: TRBV6-6; abundance: NA; CDR3aa: CASSRGQGNYEQYF; CDR3nt: TGTGCCAGCAGTCGGGGACAGGGAAACTACGAGCAGTACTTC
len: 15; j_gene: TRBJ2-1; d_gene: NA; v_gene: TRBV9; abundance: NA; CDR3aa: CASSPGQSGNNEQFF; CDR3nt: TGTGCCAGCAGCCCCGGACAGTCGGGGAACAATGAGCAGTTCTTC
len: 14; j_gene: TRBJ2-5; d_gene: NA; v_gene: TRBV21-1; abundance: NA; CDR3aa: CASSSKDIQETQYF; CDR3nt: TGTGCCAGCAGCTCGAAGGATATCCAAGAGACCCAGTACTTC
len: 13; j_gene: TRBJ2-5; d_gene: TRBD2; v_gene: TRBV30; abundance: NA; CDR3aa: CAWSETSRETQYF; CDR3nt: TGTGCCTGGAGCGAGACTAGCCGAGAGACCCAGTACTTC
len: 15; j_gene: TRBJ2-5; d_gene: TRBD2; v_gene: TRBV7-2; abundance: NA; CDR3aa: CASSLIGGGGETQYF; CDR3nt: TGTGCCAGCAGCTTAATCGGAGGCGGGGGTGAGACCCAGTACTTC
len: 15; j_gene: TRBJ2-6; d_gene: NA; v_gene: TRBV7-2; abundance: NA; CDR3aa: CASSRLSSGANVLTF; CDR3nt: TGTGCCAGCAGTCGTCTCTCCTCTGGGGCCAACGTCCTGACTTTC
len: 15; j_gene: TRBJ2-5; d_gene: TRBD2; v_gene: TRBV27; abundance: NA; CDR3aa: CASSPQRGGPETQYF; CDR3nt: TGTGCCAGCAGTCCCCAGCGGGGTGGGCCTGAGACCCAGTACTTC
len: 15; j_gene: TRBJ2-1; d_gene: NA; v_gene: TRBV29-1; abundance: NA; CDR3aa: CSVEPSGFSYNEQFF; CDR3nt: TGCAGCGTTGAGCCCAGCGGGTTCTCCTACAATGAGCAGTTCTTC
len: 11; j_gene: TRBJ2-3; d_gene: NA; v_gene: TRBV29-1; abundance: few; CDR3aa: CSVGVTDTQYF; CDR3nt: TGCAGCGTAGGTGTTACAGATACGCAGTATTTT
len: 15; j_gene: TRBJ2-3; d_gene: TRBD2; v_gene: TRBV5-1; abundance: NA; CDR3aa: CASSSILAGEDTQYF; CDR3nt: TGCGCCAGCAGCTCCATCCTAGCGGGGGAAGATACGCAGTATTTT
len: 15; j_gene: TRBJ2-3; d_gene: TRBD2; v_gene: TRBV30; abundance: few; CDR3aa: CAWMRLASSTDTQYF; CDR3nt: TGTGCCTGGATGAGACTAGCCTCTTCAACAGATACGCAGTATTTT
len: 15; j_gene: TRBJ1-5; d_gene: NA; v_gene: TRBV5-1; abundance: NA; CDR3aa: CASSPLAGSNQPQHF; CDR3nt: TGCGCCAGCAGCCCCCTGGCGGGTAGCAATCAGCCCCAGCATTTT
len: 13; j_gene: TRBJ1-1; d_gene: TRBD1; v_gene: TRBV29-1; abundance: NA; CDR3aa: CSAYRQGNTEAFF; CDR3nt: TGCAGCGCCTACAGACAGGGGAACACTGAAGCTTTCTTT
len: 14; j_gene: TRBJ2-5; d_gene: TRBD1; v_gene: TRBV7-2; abundance: NA; CDR3aa: CASSRGQAVETQYF; CDR3nt: TGTGCCAGCAGCCGAGGACAGGCCGTGGAGACCCAGTACTTC
len: 14; j_gene: TRBJ2-5; d_gene: TRBD2; v_gene: TRBV9; abundance: NA; CDR3aa: CASSVSGAQETQYF; CDR3nt: TGTGCCAGCAGCGTTAGCGGGGCCCAAGAGACCCAGTACTTC
len: 15; j_gene: TRBJ2-5; d_gene: NA; v_gene: TRBV27; abundance: few; CDR3aa: CASSPLDRPEETQYF; CDR3nt: TGTGCCAGCAGTCCATTGGACAGACCTGAAGAGACCCAGTACTTC
len: 19; j_gene: TRBJ2-3; d_gene: NA; v_gene: TRBV4-3; abundance: NA; CDR3aa: CASSQETPRRRRSTDTQYF; CDR3nt: TGCGCCAGCAGCCAAGAAACCCCCCGCCGGAGGCGGAGCACAGATACGCAGTATTTT
len: 14; j_gene: TRBJ1-6; d_gene: TRBD1; v_gene: TRBV29-1; abundance: NA; CDR3aa: CSAQDRARNSPLHF; CDR3nt: TGCAGCGCTCAAGACAGGGCCCGGAATTCACCCCTCCACTTT
len: 13; j_gene: TRBJ1-6; d_gene: NA; v_gene: TRBV21-1; abundance: few; CDR3aa: CASSNLRVLPLHF; CDR3nt: TGTGCCAGCAGCAACCTCAGGGTACTCCCCCTCCACTTT
len: 15; j_gene: TRBJ2-7; d_gene: TRBD2; v_gene: TRBV29-1; abundance: NA; CDR3aa: CSVDPGLAGSHEQYF; CDR3nt: TGCAGCGTTGACCCGGGACTAGCGGGGTCTCACGAGCAGTACTTC
len: 12; j_gene: TRBJ2-1; d_gene: TRBD2; v_gene: TRBV7-2; abundance: few; CDR3aa: CASSRTSTGQFF; CDR3nt: TGTGCCAGCAGCCGGACTAGCACCGGGCAGTTCTTC
len: 13; j_gene: TRBJ2-5; d_gene: NA; v_gene: TRBV30; abundance: NA; CDR3aa: CAWSLGDQETQYF; CDR3nt: TGTGCCTGGAGTTTGGGGGACCAAGAGACCCAGTACTTC
len: 14; j_gene: TRBJ2-5; d_gene: NA; v_gene: TRBV29-1; abundance: NA; CDR3aa: CSVVTWDGQETQYF; CDR3nt: TGCAGCGTTGTAACCTGGGACGGCCAAGAGACCCAGTACTTC
len: 13; j_gene: TRBJ2-1; d_gene: NA; v_gene: TRBV29-1; abundance: few; CDR3aa: CSVEDRAYNEQFF; CDR3nt: TGCAGCGTTGAAGACAGGGCCTACAATGAGCAGTTCTTC
len: 14; j_gene: TRBJ2-2; d_gene: NA; v_gene: TRBV4-3; abundance: NA; CDR3aa: CASSRAGITGELFF; CDR3nt: TGCGCCAGCAGCCGGGCGGGGATCACCGGGGAGCTGTTTTTT
len: 16; j_gene: TRBJ2-6; d_gene: NA; v_gene: TRBV9; abundance: NA; CDR3aa: CASSRQGHSGANVLTF; CDR3nt: TGTGCCAGCAGCAGGCAGGGCCACTCTGGGGCCAACGTCCTGACTTTC
len: 12; j_gene: TRBJ2-1; d_gene: NA; v_gene: TRBV2; abundance: NA; CDR3aa: CASSEGSLEQFF; CDR3nt: TGTGCCAGCAGTGAGGGTTCCCTTGAGCAGTTCTTC
len: 16; j_gene: TRBJ2-2; d_gene: TRBD1; v_gene: TRBV10-3; abundance: NA; CDR3aa: CAISEWGQGNTGELFF; CDR3nt: TGTGCCATCAGTGAGTGGGGACAGGGGAACACCGGGGAGCTGTTTTTT
len: 14; j_gene: TRBJ2-7; d_gene: NA; v_gene: TRBV7-2; abundance: NA; CDR3aa: CASSLLWDSYEQYF; CDR3nt: TGTGCCAGCAGCTTATTGTGGGACTCCTACGAGCAGTACTTC
len: 14; j_gene: TRBJ1-1; d_gene: NA; v_gene: TRBV15; abundance: NA; CDR3aa: CATSRDLTGTEAFF; CDR3nt: TGTGCCACCAGCAGAGATCTGACTGGCACTGAAGCTTTCTTT
len: 13; j_gene: TRBJ2-2; d_gene: NA; v_gene: TRBV5-1; abundance: NA; CDR3aa: CASSSQGLGELFF; CDR3nt: TGCGCCAGCAGCTCCCAGGGGCTCGGGGAGCTGTTTTTT
len: 12; j_gene: TRBJ2-3; d_gene: NA; v_gene: TRBV29-1; abundance: few; CDR3aa: CSVPGLTDTQYF; CDR3nt: TGCAGCGTTCCGGGACTCACAGATACGCAGTATTTT
len: 15; j_gene: TRBJ1-6; d_gene: NA; v_gene: TRBV18; abundance: few; CDR3aa: CASSPPNTGRGALHF; CDR3nt: TGTGCCAGCTCACCACCGAACACAGGCAGAGGGGCCCTCCACTTT
len: 13; j_gene: TRBJ2-5; d_gene: NA; v_gene: TRBV6-5; abundance: NA; CDR3aa: CASSYTLGETQYF; CDR3nt: TGTGCCAGCAGTTACACCCTTGGGGAGACCCAGTACTTC
len: 13; j_gene: TRBJ2-3; d_gene: NA; v_gene: TRBV6-5; abundance: NA; CDR3aa: CASSSESTDTQYF; CDR3nt: TGTGCCAGCAGTTCCGAGAGCACAGATACGCAGTATTTT
len: 13; j_gene: TRBJ1-2; d_gene: NA; v_gene: TRBV29-1; abundance: NA; CDR3aa: CSVSQEANYGYTF; CDR3nt: TGCAGCGTTTCACAGGAGGCTAACTATGGCTACACCTTC
len: 12; j_gene: TRBJ2-3; d_gene: NA; v_gene: TRBV7-9; abundance: NA; CDR3aa: CASSPQADTQYF; CDR3nt: TGTGCCAGCAGCCCACAGGCAGATACGCAGTATTTT
len: 15; j_gene: TRBJ2-3; d_gene: NA; v_gene: TRBV27; abundance: NA; CDR3aa: CASGLGRARTDTQYF; CDR3nt: TGTGCCAGCGGATTGGGAAGGGCTCGCACAGATACGCAGTATTTT
len: 15; j_gene: TRBJ2-3; d_gene: NA; v_gene: TRBV7-9; abundance: NA; CDR3aa: CASSLQSVSTDTQYF; CDR3nt: TGTGCCAGCAGCTTACAATCTGTGTCCACAGATACGCAGTATTTT
len: 15; j_gene: TRBJ2-1; d_gene: TRBD1; v_gene: TRBV18; abundance: NA; CDR3aa: CASSPGTGADNEQFF; CDR3nt: TGTGCCAGCTCACCCGGGACAGGGGCAGACAATGAGCAGTTCTTC
len: 12; j_gene: TRBJ1-1; d_gene: NA; v_gene: TRBV30; abundance: few; CDR3aa: CAWSAGGTEAFF; CDR3nt: TGTGCCTGGAGTGCCGGTGGCACTGAAGCTTTCTTT
len: 14; j_gene: TRBJ1-4; d_gene: NA; v_gene: TRBV27; abundance: few; CDR3aa: CASSLQGWNEKLFF; CDR3nt: TGTGCCAGCAGTTTACAAGGTTGGAATGAAAAACTGTTTTTT
len: 15; j_gene: TRBJ1-2; d_gene: TRBD1; v_gene: TRBV7-9; abundance: NA; CDR3aa: CASSAADRVMYGYTF; CDR3nt: TGTGCCAGCAGCGCGGCAGACAGGGTGATGTACGGCTACACCTTC
len: 15; j_gene: TRBJ1-6; d_gene: NA; v_gene: TRBV7-8; abundance: NA; CDR3aa: CASSSTQPRDSPLHF; CDR3nt: TGTGCCAGCAGCTCGACGCAACCTAGGGATTCACCCCTCCACTTT
len: 16; j_gene: TRBJ2-1; d_gene: TRBD2; v_gene: TRBV9; abundance: NA; CDR3aa: CASSPGTSGHYNEQFF; CDR3nt: TGTGCCAGCAGCCCTGGGACTAGCGGACACTACAATGAGCAGTTCTTC
len: 15; j_gene: TRBJ1-2; d_gene: NA; v_gene: TRBV7-2; abundance: NA; CDR3aa: CASSLGTLEGNGYTF; CDR3nt: TGTGCCAGCAGCTTAGGGACCCTCGAAGGGAATGGCTACACCTTC
len: 14; j_gene: TRBJ1-5; d_gene: TRBD1; v_gene: TRBV29-1; abundance: NA; CDR3aa: CSVATGTGDQPQHF; CDR3nt: TGCAGCGTCGCAACAGGGACAGGGGACCAGCCCCAGCATTTT
len: 14; j_gene: TRBJ2-7; d_gene: TRBD1; v_gene: TRBV7-9; abundance: NA; CDR3aa: CASSSWTGAYEQYF; CDR3nt: TGTGCCAGCAGCTCCTGGACAGGGGCCTACGAGCAGTACTTC
len: 15; j_gene: TRBJ2-5; d_gene: TRBD2; v_gene: TRBV14; abundance: NA; CDR3aa: CASSLLGGAQETQYF; CDR3nt: TGTGCCAGCAGCCTTCTCGGGGGGGCTCAAGAGACCCAGTACTTC
len: 12; j_gene: TRBJ2-7; d_gene: NA; v_gene: TRBV29-1; abundance: NA; CDR3aa: CSAGLRFNEQYF; CDR3nt: TGCAGCGCCGGATTGAGGTTCAACGAGCAGTACTTC
len: 14; j_gene: TRBJ2-3; d_gene: NA; v_gene: TRBV9; abundance: few; CDR3aa: CASSVGEDTDTQYF; CDR3nt: TGTGCCAGCAGCGTAGGCGAGGACACAGATACGCAGTATTTT
len: 16; j_gene: TRBJ2-3; d_gene: TRBD2; v_gene: TRBV4-3; abundance: few; CDR3aa: CASSLTSGGVRDTQYF; CDR3nt: TGCGCCAGCAGCCTGACTAGCGGGGGGGTCAGAGATACGCAGTATTTT